This record concerns one T cell receptor (beta chain) sequence. The data were obtained in a study of neoadjuvant nivolumab and ipilimumab in lung cancer. The data were produced by immunoSEQ multiplex PCR, yet TCRdb's version contains in-frame clones alone and is incomplete. The data contain fewer than 35,000 clones, 92% of them singletons. V gave up 4 bases and J gave up 3 bases, with 10 bases separating them. Germline-derived CDR1 and CDR2 are MNHEY and SMNVEV (reference sequence). The CDR3 length is 13 residues. This receptor was taken from an adult with non-small cell lung cancer. The starting material was peripheral blood, obtained after neoadjuvant nivolumab, alone or with ipilimumab, at or shortly before surgery. The chain couples TRBV27 to TRBJ2-7; D not certain. The DNA of the CDR3 is TGTGCCAGCAGTTCCTCGAAGGTCTACGAGCAGTACTTC. This translates into CASSSSKVYEQYF.